The 30 T cell receptor beta chains reported below all come from one sample, sequenced in a study of blood T cell repertoires in COVID-19. Some clones are missing from TCRdb's copy, which holds only in-frame ones; the method was immunoSEQ multiplex PCR. Altogether about 270,000 clones are present, 75% to 90% being singletons, with the ten largest covering approximately 4%. Sequencing used PBMCs or T cells enriched from blood (not recorded which). The receptors originated from a woman aged 25 to 39 with acute COVID-19.

The J gene is TRBJ2-3, the V gene TRBV18, with 13 bases aligning to TRBD2. V trimming: 0 bases; J trimming: 2 bases; junction bases outside the gene matches: 8. In germline, CDR1 is KGHSH, CDR2 LQKENI. CDR3 length: 19 amino acids. CDR3 DNA: TGTGCCAGCTCACCACCTGCTCGGGGACTAGCGGGAACCACAGATACGCAGTATTTT. Translating it yields CASSPPARGLAGTTDTQYF.

Turning to this clone: The germline gene is not matched at one end of the junction; a read error may be the cause. This chain connects TRBV29-1 to TRBJ2-4; 9 positions agree with TRBD1. Germline CDR1 is SQVTM and CDR2 is ANQGSEA. The CDR3 loop spans 17 amino acids. CDR3 in DNA: TGCAGCGTAGAAGGGACAGGGAGTTTGAGAGCCAAAAACATTCAGTACTTC. Protein sequence: CSVEGTGSLRAKNIQYF.

This clone was found a few times. The chain employs TRBV19 and TRBJ1-1, with D maybe TRBD1 (6 bases). The CDR3 is 13 residues long. Between the trimmed V and J ends, which lost 8 bases and 6 bases, there was a span of 16 bases. The V gene's germline CDR1 is LNHDA and CDR2 SQIVND (reference sequence). As DNA, the CDR3 is TGTGCCAGTCTAGGGGGTTTTTTCGCTGAAGCTTTCTTT. Encoded protein: CASLGGFFAEAFF.

This chain uses TRBV2 with TRBJ1-1, with D maybe TRBD1 (6 bases). The CDR3 runs 14 residues. CDR1 and CDR2 (germline): SNHLY, FYNNEI. CDR3 in amino acids: CASSGGRINTEAFF. The CDR3 region has the DNA TGTGCATCTAGCGGGGGGCGTATTAACACTGAAGCTTTCTTT.

The chain combines TRBV11-2 with TRBJ2-3; D not resolved. The V and J ends lost 0 bases and 0 bases respectively, with 10 bases between them. The CDR3 loop spans 16 amino acids. Per the germline V gene, CDR1 is SGHAT and CDR2 is FQNNGV. The CDR3 DNA sequence: TGTGCCAGCAGCTTAGATCGCGGAACTAGCACAGATACGCAGTATTTT. As protein: CASSLDRGTSTDTQYF.

The J gene is TRBJ2-3, the V gene TRBV6-1; weak D call: TRBD1 (5 bases). Germline V CDR1 and CDR2: MNHNS, SASEGT. The CDR3 has 18 residues. Trimming left V 4 bases short and J 1 base short, with 21 bases between. In DNA, the CDR3 is TGTGCCAGCAGTGGCCTGGCCCTTTGGGGCCGGGGCACAGATACGCAGTATTTT. This sequence encodes CASSGLALWGRGTDTQYF.

The gene calls are TRBV6-1 and TRBJ2-7, with 8 nucleotides matching TRBD2. With V trimmed by 3 bases and J by 3 bases, 7 bases remained unmatched. The CDR3 totals 15 residues. Germline loops: CDR1 MNHNS, CDR2 SASEGT. This chain's CDR3 is CASSEIGGRIYEQYF. The CDR3 nucleotides read TGTGCCAGCAGTGAGATCGGCGGGAGGATCTACGAGCAGTACTTC.

DNA of the CDR3: TGTGCCAGCAGCTTAGCGGGAGGGCCTTCGGTAGATACGCAGTATTTT. This translates into CASSLAGGPSVDTQYF. The chain employs TRBV25-1 and TRBJ2-3; 11 nucleotides line up with TRBD2. Germline values: CDR1 MGHDK, CDR2 SYGVNS. CDR3 length equals 16 residues. V lost 6 bases and J lost 5; bases outside the gene matches: 10. The full variable domain, completed using reference TRBV25-1 and TRBJ2-3, is EADIYQTPRYLVIGTGKKITLECSQTMGHDKMYWYQQDPGMELHLIHYSYGVNSTEKGDLSSESTVSRIRTEHFPLTLESARPSHTSQYLCASSLAGGPSVDTQYFGPGTRLTVL.

This chain uses TRBV27 with TRBJ1-1; D is possibly TRBD1 (5 bases). Germline V CDR1 and CDR2: MNHEY, SMNVEV (reference sequence). With 3 bases removed from V and 2 bases from J, the gap between germline ends came to 7 bases. This CDR3 is built from 13 residues. CDR3 sequence: CASSFRDNTEAFF. CDR3 coding DNA: TGTGCCAGCAGTTTCAGGGATAACACTGAAGCTTTCTTT.

The J gene is TRBJ1-1, the V gene TRBV7-9; 7 bases align to TRBD1. The junction had 5 bases not matched to a gene; V was cut back by 6 bases and J by 4 bases. CDR1 is SEHNR, CDR2 FQNEAQ, per germline (reference sequence). The CDR3 sequence is 13 residues long. The CDR3 DNA reads as TGTGCCAGCAGTCCCCGGGACAGCACTGAAGCTTTCTTT. Its translation: CASSPRDSTEAFF.

V usage is TRBV6-2 or TRBV6-3 and J usage is TRBJ2-7, with 9 bases matching TRBD1. CDR1 MNHEY and CDR2 SVGEGT come from the germline V gene. CDR3 length: 14 residues. V was pared by 2 bases and J by 5 bases, with 4 bases of the junction left unmatched. The CDR3 reads CASSYGTGSNEQYF. The CDR3 nucleotides read TGTGCCAGCAGTTACGGGACAGGGTCCAACGAGCAGTACTTC.

This clone has a single count. The rearrangement uses TRBV2 and TRBJ2-6; no firm D call. Trimming removed 8 bases from V and 4 bases from J, with 12 bases in between. The CDR3 length is 14 residues. Germline assignment: CDR1 SNHLY and CDR2 FYNNEI. CDR3 in amino acids: CASGRGAGANVLTF. The CDR3 DNA reads as TGTGCCAGCGGTCGCGGTGCGGGGGCCAACGTCCTGACTTTC.

The chain uses TRBV18 and TRBJ1-4; weak D call: TRBD1 (6 bases). The V end was cut by 5 bases, the J end by 8 bases, with 18 bases between. The CDR3 length is 15 residues. Germline values: CDR1 KGHSH, CDR2 LQKENI. This chain's CDR3 is CASSGQTGTLEKLFF. CDR3 bases: TGTGCCAGCTCAGGTCAAACCGGGACACTGGAAAAACTGTTTTTT.

The genes are TRBV27 and TRBJ2-7; 8 bases map to TRBD2. The CDR3 spans 16 residues. V gave up 5 bases and J gave up 5 bases; unmatched junction bases: 14. The germline V gene has CDR1 MNHEY and CDR2 SMNVEV (reference sequence). CDR3 in amino acids: CASSLGGSGSYNEQYF. DNA of the CDR3: TGTGCCAGCAGTCTAGGGGGGAGCGGGAGTTACAACGAGCAGTACTTC.

The chain couples TRBV19 to TRBJ2-6; D might be TRBD2 (5 bases). The V end was cut by 6 bases, the J end by 0 bases, with 9 bases between. CDR1 is LNHDA, CDR2 SQIVND, per germline (reference sequence). This CDR3 contains 15 residues. CDR3 sequence: CASSRDLSGANVLTF. Written as DNA, the CDR3 is TGTGCCAGTAGCCGGGATCTCTCTGGGGCCAACGTCCTGACTTTC.

This chain uses TRBV9 with TRBJ2-7; no reliable D call. CDR1 is SGDLS, CDR2 YYNGEE, per germline. Deletions cut 0 bases from V and 3 bases from J, with 10 bases between. The CDR3 consists of 14 residues. The CDR3 loop reads CASSVGRVDYEQYF. In DNA form, the CDR3 reads TGTGCCAGCAGCGTAGGTCGGGTGGACTACGAGCAGTACTTC.

The chain combines TRBV5-6 with TRBJ2-3; possibly TRBD1 for D (5 bases). The CDR3 totals 14 residues. V lost 2 bases, J lost 0 bases, and 7 bases lay in between. Germline loops: CDR1 SGHDT, CDR2 YYEEEE. The CDR3 DNA reads as TGTGCCAGCAGCTTACAGGCTAGCACAGATACGCAGTATTTT. The encoded protein is CASSLQASTDTQYF.

The rearrangement joins TRBV5-4 to TRBJ2-3; 7 bases match TRBD1. The CDR3 has 14 residues. Germline-derived CDR1 and CDR2 are SGHNT and YYREEE (reference sequence). The V gene end was trimmed by 4 bases and the J gene end by 2 bases; junction bases not matched to a gene: 4. In nucleotides, the CDR3 is TGTGCCAGCAGCGCAGGGGGTCCCACAGATACGCAGTATTTT. It encodes CASSAGGPTDTQYF.

CDR3 protein: CASSAAPGDTQYF. The CDR3 DNA follows: TGTGCCAGCAGTGCGGCCCCGGGAGATACGCAGTATTTT. The gene calls are TRBV6-1 and TRBJ2-3; D gene unclear. The germline V gene encodes CDR1 MNHNS and CDR2 SASEGT. With 4 bases removed from V and 5 bases from J, the gap between germline ends came to 10 bases. The CDR3 runs to 13 residues.

The V call is TRBV28, the J call TRBJ2-4; 7 nucleotides align to TRBD2. V was pared by 3 bases and J by 2 bases, with 7 bases of the junction left unmatched. The V gene's germline CDR1 is MDHEN and CDR2 SYDVKM. There are 16 residues in the CDR3. This CDR3 is CASSFWEGQTKNIQYF. CDR3 nucleotide sequence: TGTGCCAGCAGTTTTTGGGAGGGCCAAACCAAAAACATTCAGTACTTC.

The chain has TRBV30 and TRBJ1-1; 7 bases agree with TRBD1. Trimming cost V 3 bases and J 11 bases; bases outside gene matches: 12. CDR1 is GTSNPN, CDR2 SVGIG, per germline (reference sequence). The CDR3 covers 13 residues. CDR3 in amino acids: CAWRPQGTAGAFF. The CDR3 nucleotides read TGTGCCTGGAGGCCACAGGGGACCGCTGGGGCTTTCTTT.

This clone has more than one count but fewer than ten. The J gene is TRBJ2-6, the V gene TRBV19; D is uncertain. V lost 7 bases, J lost 0 bases, and 4 bases lay in between. This CDR3 has 13 amino acids. The V gene's germline CDR1 is LNHDA and CDR2 SQIVND (reference sequence). CDR3 DNA sequence: TGTGCCAGTACATCCTCTGGGGCCAACGTCCTGACTTTC. Residues: CASTSSGANVLTF.

The rearrangement uses TRBV2 and TRBJ2-7; TRBD1 is a possible D gene (6 bases). Germline V gene sequence: CDR1 SNHLY, CDR2 FYNNEI. The germline V and J ends were trimmed by 7 bases and 7 bases, with 14 bases remaining between them. CDR3 size: 12 residues. CDR3 sequence: CASILGAGEQYF. In DNA form, the CDR3 reads TGTGCCAGCATTCTGGGGGCGGGTGAGCAGTACTTC.

This rearrangement joins TRBV28 to TRBJ1-5; 8 nucleotides agree with TRBD1. The germline V gene has CDR1 MDHEN and CDR2 SYDVKM. CDR3 size: 16 residues. With 5 bases clipped from V and 6 bases from J, the junction kept 12 bases outside the gene matches. The CDR3 sequence is CASSTGGGSLGQPQHF. In DNA form, the CDR3 reads TGTGCCAGCAGTACAGGGGGGGGGTCCTTAGGTCAGCCCCAGCATTTT.

V and J are TRBV28 and TRBJ1-5; possible D gene TRBD1, 6 bases. Trimming removed 6 bases at V and 3 bases at J, with 12 bases between. CDR1 MDHEN and CDR2 SYDVKM come from the germline V gene. This CDR3 comprises 14 residues. In DNA, the CDR3 is TGTGCCAGCAGACACAGGGACTACAATCAGCCCCAGCATTTT. Protein sequence: CASRHRDYNQPQHF.

This rearrangement joins TRBV13 to TRBJ1-1; the match to TRBD1 covers 10 bases. V lost 5 bases, J lost 0 bases, and 6 bases stayed unmatched. Germline CDR1 PRHDT, CDR2 FYEKMQ (reference sequence). The CDR3 has 16 amino acids. Here the CDR3 DNA reads TGTGCCAGCAGCAGCCGACAGGGGGCCATGAACACTGAAGCTTTCTTT. Amino acid sequence: CASSSRQGAMNTEAFF.

The chain is built from TRBV27 and TRBJ1-6; 8 positions match TRBD1. The J segment lost 7 bases and the V segment lost 7 bases, leaving 6 bases of the junction unmatched. This CDR3 contains 14 residues. The V gene's germline CDR1 is MNHEY and CDR2 SMNVEV (reference sequence). The DNA for the CDR3 is TGTGCCAGCACCCAGACAGGGGCAAATTCACCCCTCCACTTT. Its protein product is CASTQTGANSPLHF.

The chain joins TRBV5-1 to TRBJ1-2, with D perhaps TRBD1 (6 bases). Germline assignment: CDR1 SGHRS and CDR2 YFSETQ. The V end lost 4 bases, the J end lost 7 bases, and 17 bases lay between the germline ends. This CDR3 is 14 amino acids long. Here the CDR3 reads CASSQSREQGGYTF. The CDR3 bases are TGCGCCAGCAGCCAGTCCCGAGAACAGGGTGGCTACACCTTC.

This CDR3 reads CASSQGWAGYQPQHF. CDR3 bases: TGCGCCAGCAGCCAAGGATGGGCAGGGTATCAGCCCCAGCATTTT. The V gene is TRBV4-1, the J gene TRBJ1-5, with D perhaps TRBD1 (5 bases). The CDR3 extends over 15 amino acids. Germline V gene sequence: CDR1 MGHRA, CDR2 YSYEKL. V lost 1 base and J lost 5, with 12 bases in between.

The rearrangement uses TRBV19 and TRBJ2-1, with 13 bases fitting TRBD2. This CDR3 spans 15 amino acids. V lost 10 bases to trimming and J lost 6 bases; unmatched junction nucleotides: 9. Germline loops: CDR1 LNHDA, CDR2 SQIVND (reference sequence). CDR3: CATREGTSGTNEQFF. DNA for the CDR3: TGTGCCACCCGTGAAGGGACTAGCGGGACCAATGAGCAGTTCTTC.